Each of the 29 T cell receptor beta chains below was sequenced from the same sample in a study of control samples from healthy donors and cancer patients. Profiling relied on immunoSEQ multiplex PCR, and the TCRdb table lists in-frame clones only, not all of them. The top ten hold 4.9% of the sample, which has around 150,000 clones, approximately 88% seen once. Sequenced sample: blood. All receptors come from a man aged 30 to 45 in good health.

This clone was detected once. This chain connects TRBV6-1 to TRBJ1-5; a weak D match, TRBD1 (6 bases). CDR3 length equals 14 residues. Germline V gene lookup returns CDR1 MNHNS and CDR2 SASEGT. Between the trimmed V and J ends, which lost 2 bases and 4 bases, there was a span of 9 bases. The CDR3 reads CASSELGGNQPQHF. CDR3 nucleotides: TGTGCCAGCAGTGAATTAGGGGGGAATCAGCCCCAGCATTTT.

CDR3 DNA sequence: TGTGCCAGCAGCCCCCGTCTATCAGGTGTTAACGAGCAGTACTTC. Translating gives CASSPRLSGVNEQYF. The chain is built from TRBV9 and TRBJ2-7; D unclear. The germline V gene has CDR1 SGDLS and CDR2 YYNGEE. Trimming took off 4 bases at V and 5 bases at J, with 19 bases between the two ends. The CDR3 has 15 residues. Together with reference TRBV9 and TRBJ2-7, the CDR3 gives the full variable domain: DSGVTQTPKHLITATGQRVTLRCSPRSGDLSVYWYQQSLDQGLQFLIQYYNGEERAKGNILERFSAQQFPDLHSELNLSSLELGDSALYFCASSPRLSGVNEQYFGPGTRLTVT.

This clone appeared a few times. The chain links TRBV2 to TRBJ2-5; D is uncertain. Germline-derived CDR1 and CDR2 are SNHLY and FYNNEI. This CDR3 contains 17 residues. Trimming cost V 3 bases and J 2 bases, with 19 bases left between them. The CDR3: CASSDELNPRLQETQYF. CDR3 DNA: TGTGCCAGCAGTGATGAGTTGAACCCTAGGTTACAAGAGACCCAGTACTTC.

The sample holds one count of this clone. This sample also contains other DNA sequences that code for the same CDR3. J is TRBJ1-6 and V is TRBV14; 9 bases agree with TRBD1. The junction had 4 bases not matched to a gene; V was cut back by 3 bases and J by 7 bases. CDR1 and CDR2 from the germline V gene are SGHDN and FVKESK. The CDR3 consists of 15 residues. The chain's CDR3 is CASSQRQGGNSPLHF. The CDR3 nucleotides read TGTGCCAGCAGCCAGAGACAGGGGGGGAATTCACCCCTCCACTTT.

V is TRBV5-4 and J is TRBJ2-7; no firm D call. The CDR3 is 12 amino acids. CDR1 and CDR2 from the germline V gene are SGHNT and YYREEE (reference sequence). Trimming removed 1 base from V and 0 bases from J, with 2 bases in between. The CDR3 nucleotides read TGTGCCAGCAGCTTGAGCTCCTACGAGCAGTACTTC. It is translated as CASSLSSYEQYF.

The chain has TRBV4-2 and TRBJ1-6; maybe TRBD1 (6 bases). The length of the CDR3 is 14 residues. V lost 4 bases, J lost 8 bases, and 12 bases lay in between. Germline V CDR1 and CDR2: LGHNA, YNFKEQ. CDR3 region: CASSLGQPDSPLHF. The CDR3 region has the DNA TGTGCCAGCAGCCTCGGACAGCCGGATTCACCCCTCCACTTT.

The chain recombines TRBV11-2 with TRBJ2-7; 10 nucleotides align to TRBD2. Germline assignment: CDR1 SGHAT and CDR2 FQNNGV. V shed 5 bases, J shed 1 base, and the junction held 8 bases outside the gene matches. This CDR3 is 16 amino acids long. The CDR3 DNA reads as TGTGCCAGCAGCCCCTGGTCTAGCGGGAGTTCCTACGAGCAGTACTTC. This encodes CASSPWSSGSSYEQYF.

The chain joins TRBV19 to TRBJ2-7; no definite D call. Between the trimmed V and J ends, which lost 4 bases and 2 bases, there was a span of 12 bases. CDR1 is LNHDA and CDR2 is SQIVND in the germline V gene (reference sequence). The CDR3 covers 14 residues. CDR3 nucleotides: TGTGCCAGTAGTACGGACGGTCCGACCTACGAGCAGTACTTC. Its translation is CASSTDGPTYEQYF.

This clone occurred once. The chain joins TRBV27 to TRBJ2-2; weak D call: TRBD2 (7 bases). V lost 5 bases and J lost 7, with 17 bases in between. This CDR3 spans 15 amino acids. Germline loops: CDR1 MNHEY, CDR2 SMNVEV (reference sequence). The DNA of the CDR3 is TGTGCCAGCAGTAAGGGGGGGCCGGAGGGCGGGGAGCTGTTTTTT. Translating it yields CASSKGGPEGGELFF.

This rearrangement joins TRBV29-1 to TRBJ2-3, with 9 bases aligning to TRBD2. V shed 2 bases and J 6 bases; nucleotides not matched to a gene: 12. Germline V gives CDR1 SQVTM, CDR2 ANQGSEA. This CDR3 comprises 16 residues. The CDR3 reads CSVESRGLADEDTQYF. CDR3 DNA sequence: TGCAGCGTTGAATCAAGGGGACTAGCTGATGAGGATACGCAGTATTTT.

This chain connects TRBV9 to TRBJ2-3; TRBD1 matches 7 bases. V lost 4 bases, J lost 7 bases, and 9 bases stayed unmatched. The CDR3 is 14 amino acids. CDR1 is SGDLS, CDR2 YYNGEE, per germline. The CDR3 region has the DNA TGTGCCAGCAGCCCCCGGGAAGGGGGCAATACGCAGTATTTT. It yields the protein CASSPREGGNTQYF.

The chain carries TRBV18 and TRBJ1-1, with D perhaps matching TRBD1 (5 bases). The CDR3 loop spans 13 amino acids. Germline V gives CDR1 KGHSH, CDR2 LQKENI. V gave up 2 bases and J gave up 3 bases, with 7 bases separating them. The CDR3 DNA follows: TGTGCCAGCTCACCAGGGGGTGACACTGAAGCTTTCTTT. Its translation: CASSPGGDTEAFF.

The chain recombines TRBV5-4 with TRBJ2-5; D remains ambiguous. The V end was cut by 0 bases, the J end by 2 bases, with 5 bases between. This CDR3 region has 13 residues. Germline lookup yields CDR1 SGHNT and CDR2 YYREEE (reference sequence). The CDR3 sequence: CASSLVSQETQYF. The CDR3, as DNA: TGTGCCAGCAGCTTGGTATCGCAAGAGACCCAGTACTTC.

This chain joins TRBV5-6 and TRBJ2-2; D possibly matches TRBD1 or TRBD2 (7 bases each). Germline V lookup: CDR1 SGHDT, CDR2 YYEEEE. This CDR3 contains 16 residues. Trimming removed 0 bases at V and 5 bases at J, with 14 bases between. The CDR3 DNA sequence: TGTGCCAGCAGCTTGGCATACAGGGGAGGGACCGGGGAGCTGTTTTTT. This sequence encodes CASSLAYRGGTGELFF. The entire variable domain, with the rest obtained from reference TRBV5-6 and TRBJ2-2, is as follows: DAGVTQSPTHLIKTRGQQVTLRCSPKSGHDTVSWYQQALGQGPQFIFQYYEEEERQRGNFPDRFSGHQFPNYSSELNVNALLLGDSALYLCASSLAYRGGTGELFFGEGSRLTVL.

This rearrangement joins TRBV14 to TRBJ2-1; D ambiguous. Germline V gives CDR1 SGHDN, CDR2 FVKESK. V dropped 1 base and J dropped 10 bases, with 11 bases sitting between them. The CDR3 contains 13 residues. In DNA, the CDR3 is TGTGCCAGCAGCCAAGGTGTAGGGTACGAGCAGTTCTTC. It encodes CASSQGVGYEQFF.

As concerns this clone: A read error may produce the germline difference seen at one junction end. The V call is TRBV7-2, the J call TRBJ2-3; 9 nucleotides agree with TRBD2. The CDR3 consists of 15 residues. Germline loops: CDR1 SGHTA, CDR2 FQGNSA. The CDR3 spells CASSIAGAPMGTQYF. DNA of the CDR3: TGTGCCAGCAGCATAGCGGGGGCCCCGATGGGTACGCAGTATTTT.

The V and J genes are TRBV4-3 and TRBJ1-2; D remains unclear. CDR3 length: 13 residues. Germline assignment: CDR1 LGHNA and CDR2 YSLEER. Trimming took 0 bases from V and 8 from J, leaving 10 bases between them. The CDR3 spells CASSQDISGGYTF. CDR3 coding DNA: TGCGCCAGCAGCCAAGATATCTCGGGGGGCTACACCTTC.

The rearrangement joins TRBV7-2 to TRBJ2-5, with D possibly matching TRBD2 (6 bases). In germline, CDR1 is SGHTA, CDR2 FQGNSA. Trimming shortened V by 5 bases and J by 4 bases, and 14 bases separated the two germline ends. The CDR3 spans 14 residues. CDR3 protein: CASSPAGFLETQYF. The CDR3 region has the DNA TGTGCCAGCAGCCCGGCGGGGTTCTTAGAGACCCAGTACTTC.

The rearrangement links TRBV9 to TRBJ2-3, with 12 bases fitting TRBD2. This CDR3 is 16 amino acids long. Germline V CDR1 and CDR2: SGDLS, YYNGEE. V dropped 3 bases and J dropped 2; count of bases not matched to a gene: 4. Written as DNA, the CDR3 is TGTGCCAGCAGCGCGGGACTAGCGGGTTCCACAGATACGCAGTATTTT. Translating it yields CASSAGLAGSTDTQYF. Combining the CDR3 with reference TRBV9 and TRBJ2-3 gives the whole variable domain DSGVTQTPKHLITATGQRVTLRCSPRSGDLSVYWYQQSLDQGLQFLIQYYNGEERAKGNILERFSAQQFPDLHSELNLSSLELGDSALYFCASSAGLAGSTDTQYFGPGTRLTVL.

CDR3 nucleotides: TGTGCCAGCAGTTACGGCGGGGGGCCCGGATTGGCCCAGTACTTC. Amino acids: CASSYGGGPGLAQYF. The chain carries TRBV6-5 and TRBJ2-5; 8 nucleotides align to TRBD2. CDR1 and CDR2 from the germline V gene are MNHEY and SVGAGI. With 2 bases clipped from V and 9 bases from J, the junction kept 11 bases outside the gene matches. CDR3 length: 15 residues.

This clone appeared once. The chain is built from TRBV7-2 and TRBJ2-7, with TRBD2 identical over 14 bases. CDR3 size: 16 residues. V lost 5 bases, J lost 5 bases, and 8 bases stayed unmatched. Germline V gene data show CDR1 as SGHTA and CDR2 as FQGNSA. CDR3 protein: CASSPQTSGGAHEQYF. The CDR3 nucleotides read TGTGCCAGCAGCCCTCAGACTAGCGGGGGGGCTCACGAGCAGTACTTC. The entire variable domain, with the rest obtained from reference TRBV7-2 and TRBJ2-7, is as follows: GAGVSQSPSNKVTEKGKDVELRCDPISGHTALYWYRQSLGQGLEFLIYFQGNSAPDKSGLPSDRFSAERTGGSVSTLTIQRTQQEDSAVYLCASSPQTSGGAHEQYFGPGTRLTVT.

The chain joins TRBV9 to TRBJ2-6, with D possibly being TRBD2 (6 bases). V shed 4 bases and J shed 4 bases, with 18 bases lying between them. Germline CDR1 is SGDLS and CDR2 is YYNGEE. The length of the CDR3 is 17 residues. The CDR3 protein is CASSPQGRRGGANVLTF. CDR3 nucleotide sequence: TGTGCCAGCAGCCCCCAGGGCCGGAGGGGAGGGGCCAACGTCCTGACTTTC.

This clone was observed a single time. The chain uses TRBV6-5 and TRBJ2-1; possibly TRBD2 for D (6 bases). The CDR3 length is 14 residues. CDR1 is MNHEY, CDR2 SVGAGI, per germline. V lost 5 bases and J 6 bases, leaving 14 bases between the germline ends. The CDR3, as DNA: TGTGCCAGCAGTCGTACCTCGACTAGCAATGAGCAGTTCTTC. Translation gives CASSRTSTSNEQFF.

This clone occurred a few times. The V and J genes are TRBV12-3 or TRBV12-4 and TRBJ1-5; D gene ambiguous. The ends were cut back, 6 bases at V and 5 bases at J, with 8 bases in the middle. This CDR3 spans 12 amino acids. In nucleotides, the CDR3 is TGTGCCAGCAGCCAACATGATCAGCCCCAGCATTTT. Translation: CASSQHDQPQHF.

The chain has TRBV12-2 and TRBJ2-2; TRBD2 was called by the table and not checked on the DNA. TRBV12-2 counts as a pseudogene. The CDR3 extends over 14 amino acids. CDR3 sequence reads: CASRKLASTGELFF. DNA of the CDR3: TGTGCAAGTCGCAAACTAGCTAGCACCGGGGAGCTGTTTTTT.

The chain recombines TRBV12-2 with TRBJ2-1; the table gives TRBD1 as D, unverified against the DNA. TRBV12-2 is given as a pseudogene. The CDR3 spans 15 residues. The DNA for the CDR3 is TGTGCAAGTCGCCCGAGGACAGGGGGGTCTAATGAGCAGTTCTTC. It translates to CASRPRTGGSNEQFF.

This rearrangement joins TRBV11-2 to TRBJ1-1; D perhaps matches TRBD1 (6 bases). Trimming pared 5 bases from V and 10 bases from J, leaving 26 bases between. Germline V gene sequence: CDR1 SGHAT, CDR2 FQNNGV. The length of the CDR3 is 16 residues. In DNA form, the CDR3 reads TGTGCCAGCAGCCCAGGGCTCCCACAGGGCCCAATTGGAGCTTTCTTT. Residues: CASSPGLPQGPIGAFF.

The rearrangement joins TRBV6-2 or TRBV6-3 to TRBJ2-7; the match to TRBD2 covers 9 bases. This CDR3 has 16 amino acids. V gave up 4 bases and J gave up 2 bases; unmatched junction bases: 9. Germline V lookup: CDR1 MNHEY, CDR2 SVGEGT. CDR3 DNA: TGTGCCAGCAGTTTCTCGCCAGCGGGGGGCACCTACGAGCAGTACTTC. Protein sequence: CASSFSPAGGTYEQYF.

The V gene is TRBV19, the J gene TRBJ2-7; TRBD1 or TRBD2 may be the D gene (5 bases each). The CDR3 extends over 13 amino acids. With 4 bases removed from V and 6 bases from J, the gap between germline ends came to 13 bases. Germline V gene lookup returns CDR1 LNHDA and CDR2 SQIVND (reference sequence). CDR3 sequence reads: CASSTRFGGEQYF. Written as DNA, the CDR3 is TGTGCCAGTAGTACTCGATTTGGGGGCGAGCAGTACTTC. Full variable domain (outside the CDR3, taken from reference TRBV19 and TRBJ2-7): DGGITQSPKYLFRKEGQNVTLSCEQNLNHDAMYWYRQDPGQGLRLIYYSQIVNDFQKGDIAEGYSVSREKKESFPLTVTSAQKNPTAFYLCASSTRFGGEQYFGPGTRLTVT.